This is a list of T cell receptor beta chains from one sample in a study of shared clonotypes between healthy human individuals. Data came from immunoSEQ multiplex PCR; TCRdb stores just in-frame clones and leaves some out. Among under 1 million clones listed, almost 95% were seen once. The sequencing sample was made of naive CD8+ T cells sorted from blood. Receptors were obtained from a young man in good health. The CDR3 runs from the conserved cysteine through the conserved F or W. Size is stated for part of the rows, as once, few or many counts, or as a class when the clone is expanded.

j_gene | abundance | v_gene | CDR3aa
TRBJ2-7 | - | TRBV28 | CASSYTYEQYF
TRBJ2-7 | many | TRBV28 | CASGASDYEQYF
TRBJ2-2 | - | TRBV27 | CASSSGGGELFF
TRBJ2-7 | - | TRBV7-2 | CASSPTVGDRGYEQYF
TRBJ2-3 | - | TRBV7-9 | CASSGGEERTDTQYF
TRBJ2-7 | - | TRBV16 | CASSQETGVSYEQYF
TRBJ1-5 | once | TRBV15 | CATSLGGSNQPQHF
TRBJ2-2 | - | TRBV13 | CASSLSGGHTGELFF
TRBJ1-5 | - | TRBV5-1 | CASSLAGGHQPQHF
TRBJ2-2 | - | TRBV7-9 | CASSPKTSGSNTGELFF
TRBJ2-3 | - | TRBV27 | CASSRYPDTQYF
TRBJ2-7 | - | TRBV9 | CASSPSGGAGVEQYF
TRBJ2-5 | once | TRBV11-2 | CASSFFSETQYF
TRBJ1-5 | - | TRBV27 | CASSPNSSGGNQPQHF
TRBJ1-1 | - | TRBV19 | CASSIVGVEAFF
TRBJ1-4 | - | TRBV2 | CASKKGDATNEKLFF
TRBJ2-7 | - | TRBV14 | CASSQDVGLAGYEQYF
TRBJ2-4 | - | TRBV28 | CASSPTGSRSLAKNIQYF
TRBJ1-2 | - | TRBV9 | CASRRQGSGYGYTF
TRBJ2-5 | - | TRBV4-1 | CASSRVLAGGPRETQYF
TRBJ2-3 | - | TRBV7-3 | CASSSSGRTADTQYF
TRBJ1-5 | - | TRBV27 | CASSLSWGDSNQPQHF
TRBJ2-1 | - | TRBV10-3 | CAISGGGQVVNNEQFF
TRBJ1-4 | - | TRBV28 | CASSDPSQGPANEKLFF
TRBJ2-3 | - | TRBV30 | CAWSTGTGLDTQYF
TRBJ2-2 | - | TRBV29-1 | CSARGTSVRAGELFF
TRBJ2-5 | - | TRBV7-9 | CASSLARAGVETQYF
TRBJ2-3 | - | TRBV29-1 | CSVGGRVGGPGDTQYF
TRBJ2-5 | - | TRBV10-1 | CASSPVAGIGETQYF
TRBJ1-1 | - | TRBV4-1 | CASSHLSGEGDTEAFF
TRBJ2-1 | - | TRBV27 | CASSLSTGIDEQFF
TRBJ2-2 | - | TRBV1 | CTSSQDSGLGYTGELFF
TRBJ2-7 | - | TRBV4-1 | CASSQALAGGSYEQYF
TRBJ1-1 | - | TRBV4-1 | CASSQGDRGTEAFF
TRBJ2-7 | - | TRBV27 | CASSLDRAHEQYF
TRBJ1-2 | - | TRBV7-9 | CASSPRGQSPPYGYTF